This T cell receptor (beta chain) emerged from a study of beta chain features in type 1 diabetes. About the research overall: Nearly 110,000,000 sorted cells were examined across all samples. Notes on the study in general: Compared with healthy donors, patients appeared to share more similar naive, central memory and regulatory TCRB repertoires. Type 1 diabetes patients showed a moderate but significant shortening of TCRB CDR3s in all four CD4+ subsets.

Germline V gives CDR1 SGHTA, CDR2 FQGNSA. The CDR3 sequence is 12 residues long. The V gene lost 4 bases and the J gene lost 10 bases, with 13 bases spanning the gap. CD4+ naive, central memory, regulatory and stem cell-like memory subsets were isolated by sorting on CD45RO/CCR7/CD25/CD127/CD95/CD27. Sorted cells reached over 95% purity in every population. In regard to this clone: Its antigen is still unknown.

Isolated RNA was reverse transcribed in full, so expressed TCRB transcripts were sequenced. Assay used: immunoSEQ multiplex PCR; TCRdb lists only in-frame clones, some missing. The sample holds nearly 350,000 clones, 9.3% seen once. The rearrangement links TRBV7-2 to TRBJ1-1; D is ambiguous. The receptor's source is a man aged 30 to 45 with type 1 diabetes. Material: central memory CD4+ T cells from blood. The chain's CDR3 is CASSSAGRGAFF. CDR3 DNA: TGTGCCAGCAGCTCGGCAGGCCGCGGAGCTTTCTTT.